This T cell receptor beta chain was sequenced in a study of CD8+ T cells in alopecia areata. V lost 3 bases and J lost 3, with 2 bases in between. Germline-derived CDR1 and CDR2 are SQVTM and ANQGSEA. The CDR3 sequence is 11 residues long. This clone was observed a few times. Both peripheral blood and punch biopsies of lesional scalp skin were obtained from patients who had alopecia areata. Isolation of CD4+ and CD8+ T cells from PBMCs was achieved by sorting. RNA was extracted and reverse transcribed into cDNA as the sequencing template. The data were produced by immunoSEQ multiplex PCR, yet TCRdb's version contains in-frame clones alone and is incomplete. The table shows approximately 61,000 clones, with 90% to 97% occurring only once.

The sequence was obtained from a human donor with alopecia areata. This specimen was CD8+ T cells sorted from blood, taken at week 0. The rearrangement joins TRBV29-1 to TRBJ2-2; D gene uncertain. CDR3 DNA: TGCAGCGTTGATCACACCGGGGAGCTGTTTTTT. This codes for CSVDHTGELFF.